This is a list of T cell receptor beta chains from one sample in a study of post-analysis software for immune sequencing data. TCRdb reprocessed the PCR reads via MiXCR and lists one record per CDR3 protein. The sample contains a few hundred thousand distinct CDR3 sequences, approximately 38% of which appear only once. Sequencing was carried out using blood. These receptors originate from a girl aged 2 to 9 with multiple sclerosis. Both conserved end residues are part of each CDR3. Fields, in order: clone size, J gene, D gene, V gene, CDR3 protein, CDR3 DNA. D genes are given only for firm matches. Clone size is shown for a subset of rows, as once, few, many or a class of expanded clone.

clone size: -
J gene: TRBJ2-3
D gene: -
V gene: TRBV29-1
CDR3 protein: CSVSAGSPPDTQYF
CDR3 DNA: TGCAGCGTATCCGCGGGCTCCCCCCCAGATACGCAGTATTTT

clone size: -
J gene: TRBJ1-6
D gene: -
V gene: TRBV28
CDR3 protein: CASLLNRFNSPLHF
CDR3 DNA: TGTGCCAGCCTACTCAACAGGTTTAATTCACCCCTCCACTTT

clone size: once
J gene: TRBJ1-1
D gene: -
V gene: TRBV7-3
CDR3 protein: CASSPQGFANTEAFF
CDR3 DNA: TGTGCCAGCAGCCCACAGGGTTTTGCTAACACTGAAGCTTTCTTT

clone size: once
J gene: TRBJ1-5
D gene: -
V gene: TRBV7-2
CDR3 protein: CASSLVSQPSNQPQHF
CDR3 DNA: TGTGCCAGCAGCTTAGTGAGCCAGCCAAGCAATCAGCCCCAGCATTTT

clone size: few
J gene: TRBJ2-3
D gene: TRBD2
V gene: TRBV29-1
CDR3 protein: CSVGPSGGDTQYF
CDR3 DNA: TGCAGCGTTGGTCCTAGCGGGGGAGATACGCAGTATTTT

clone size: few
J gene: TRBJ2-1
D gene: -
V gene: TRBV5-5
CDR3 protein: CASSYRGDYYNEQFF
CDR3 DNA: TGTGCCAGCAGCTATCGGGGAGACTATTACAATGAGCAGTTCTTC

clone size: -
J gene: TRBJ2-7
D gene: -
V gene: TRBV4-1
CDR3 protein: CASSPEPDYNEQYF
CDR3 DNA: TGCGCCAGCAGCCCGGAACCCGATTACAATGAGCAGTACTTC

clone size: -
J gene: TRBJ2-7
D gene: -
V gene: TRBV28
CDR3 protein: CASRLLGGESSYEQYF
CDR3 DNA: TGTGCCAGCAGACTACTGGGAGGTGAGAGCTCCTACGAGCAGTACTTC

clone size: few
J gene: TRBJ1-1
D gene: -
V gene: TRBV29-1
CDR3 protein: CSVDSYRTTEAFF
CDR3 DNA: TGCAGCGTTGACAGTTATCGGACCACTGAAGCTTTCTTT

clone size: few
J gene: TRBJ1-5
D gene: -
V gene: TRBV6-6
CDR3 protein: CASSYGGHDSNQPQHF
CDR3 DNA: TGTGCCAGCAGTTACGGGGGACATGATAGCAATCAGCCCCAGCATTTT

clone size: -
J gene: TRBJ1-2
D gene: -
V gene: TRBV7-2
CDR3 protein: CASESRGSVSYGYTF
CDR3 DNA: TGTGCCAGTGAGAGCCGAGGCAGCGTCAGCTATGGCTACACCTTC

clone size: -
J gene: TRBJ2-7
D gene: -
V gene: TRBV7-9
CDR3 protein: CASSDRGDRSYEQYF
CDR3 DNA: TGTGCCAGCAGCGACCGGGGAGACCGCTCCTACGAGCAGTACTTC

clone size: few
J gene: TRBJ2-7
D gene: -
V gene: TRBV10-3
CDR3 protein: CAISAERSYEQYF
CDR3 DNA: TGTGCCATCAGTGCGGAGCGATCCTACGAGCAGTACTTC

clone size: many
J gene: TRBJ2-7
D gene: -
V gene: TRBV6-5
CDR3 protein: CASRRESSYEQYF
CDR3 DNA: TGTGCCAGCAGACGGGAGAGCTCCTACGAGCAGTACTTC

clone size: -
J gene: TRBJ1-2
D gene: -
V gene: TRBV20-1
CDR3 protein: CSATYNYGYTF
CDR3 DNA: TGCAGTGCTACCTATAACTATGGCTACACCTTC

clone size: few
J gene: TRBJ2-7
D gene: -
V gene: TRBV20-1
CDR3 protein: CSARAPARSYEQYF
CDR3 DNA: TGCAGTGCTAGAGCCCCAGCGCGTTCCTACGAGCAGTACTTC

clone size: -
J gene: TRBJ2-1
D gene: -
V gene: TRBV29-1
CDR3 protein: CSVEDRALSYNEQFF
CDR3 DNA: TGCAGCGTTGAAGATCGGGCCCTTTCCTACAATGAGCAGTTCTTC

clone size: -
J gene: TRBJ1-3
D gene: -
V gene: TRBV5-1
CDR3 protein: CASSLGEGNTIYF
CDR3 DNA: TGCGCCAGCAGCTTGGGGGAAGGAAACACCATATATTTT

clone size: -
J gene: TRBJ1-2
D gene: -
V gene: TRBV28
CDR3 protein: CASSLSQNYGYTF
CDR3 DNA: TGTGCCAGCAGTTTATCCCAGAACTATGGCTACACCTTC

clone size: -
J gene: TRBJ1-2
D gene: TRBD1
V gene: TRBV5-1
CDR3 protein: CASSQGTGASGYTF
CDR3 DNA: TGCGCCAGCAGCCAAGGGACAGGGGCTAGTGGCTACACCTTC

clone size: few
J gene: TRBJ1-2
D gene: TRBD1
V gene: TRBV12-3/TRBV12-4
CDR3 protein: CASSPGQEYYGYTF
CDR3 DNA: TGTGCCAGCAGCCCCGGACAGGAATACTATGGCTACACCTTC

clone size: -
J gene: TRBJ2-1
D gene: -
V gene: TRBV29-1
CDR3 protein: CSVEGQKSDNEQFF
CDR3 DNA: TGCAGCGTGGAAGGCCAAAAGTCGGACAATGAGCAGTTCTTC

clone size: -
J gene: TRBJ1-6
D gene: -
V gene: TRBV3-1
CDR3 protein: CASGFGGSPLHF
CDR3 DNA: TGTGCCAGCGGCTTCGGGGGATCACCCCTCCACTTT

clone size: -
J gene: TRBJ2-5
D gene: TRBD2
V gene: TRBV7-2
CDR3 protein: CASGPSGRAGKTQYF
CDR3 DNA: TGTGCCAGCGGTCCTAGCGGGAGGGCGGGAAAGACCCAGTACTTC

clone size: -
J gene: TRBJ2-7
D gene: -
V gene: TRBV2
CDR3 protein: CASSEAQRSTGEQYF
CDR3 DNA: TGTGCCAGCAGTGAAGCGCAGAGATCAACGGGCGAGCAGTACTTC

clone size: -
J gene: TRBJ1-4
D gene: -
V gene: TRBV7-9
CDR3 protein: CASSPQTANEKLFF
CDR3 DNA: TGTGCCAGCAGCCCACAGACAGCTAATGAAAAACTGTTTTTT

clone size: -
J gene: TRBJ1-4
D gene: -
V gene: TRBV28
CDR3 protein: CATRDPGEKLFF
CDR3 DNA: TGTGCCACGCGTGACCCGGGTGAAAAACTGTTTTTT

clone size: -
J gene: TRBJ2-3
D gene: -
V gene: TRBV6-6
CDR3 protein: CASGQRDTQYF
CDR3 DNA: TGTGCCAGCGGACAAAGAGATACGCAGTATTTT

clone size: -
J gene: TRBJ2-7
D gene: -
V gene: TRBV7-2
CDR3 protein: CASSFEIPREQYF
CDR3 DNA: TGTGCCAGCAGCTTCGAGATTCCTCGAGAGCAGTACTTC

clone size: -
J gene: TRBJ2-1
D gene: TRBD1
V gene: TRBV12-3/TRBV12-4
CDR3 protein: CASNRRGQSVGSYNEQFF
CDR3 DNA: TGTGCCAGCAACCGAAGGGGACAGTCGGTGGGGTCCTACAATGAGCAGTTCTTC

clone size: -
J gene: TRBJ1-2
D gene: TRBD1
V gene: TRBV5-1
CDR3 protein: CASRRRSDRDSLNYGYTF
CDR3 DNA: TGCGCCAGCCGACGGCGGTCCGACAGGGATTCCCTTAACTATGGCTACACCTTC

clone size: few
J gene: TRBJ2-7
D gene: -
V gene: TRBV7-3
CDR3 protein: CASSLTYRGGEQYF
CDR3 DNA: TGTGCCAGCAGCTTAACATATCGAGGCGGCGAGCAGTACTTC

clone size: -
J gene: TRBJ2-1
D gene: -
V gene: TRBV4-3
CDR3 protein: CASSQDAVGALDNEQFF
CDR3 DNA: TGCGCCAGCAGCCAAGATGCCGTGGGAGCGCTGGACAATGAGCAGTTCTTC

clone size: -
J gene: TRBJ2-3
D gene: TRBD2
V gene: TRBV20-1
CDR3 protein: CSARDFFRGGTDTQYF
CDR3 DNA: TGCAGTGCTAGAGACTTTTTCCGGGGGGGCACAGATACGCAGTATTTT

clone size: -
J gene: TRBJ2-7
D gene: TRBD1
V gene: TRBV7-2
CDR3 protein: CASSTDRVSSYEQYF
CDR3 DNA: TGTGCCAGCAGCACAGACAGGGTTAGCTCCTACGAGCAGTACTTC

clone size: -
J gene: TRBJ2-4
D gene: -
V gene: TRBV11-2
CDR3 protein: CASSSPSLQAKNIQYF
CDR3 DNA: TGTGCCAGCAGCTCCCCCTCCTTACAAGCCAAAAACATTCAGTACTTC

clone size: -
J gene: TRBJ2-1
D gene: -
V gene: TRBV24-1
CDR3 protein: CATSGWTTQSYNEQFF
CDR3 DNA: TGTGCCACCAGTGGGTGGACTACCCAGTCGTACAATGAGCAGTTCTTC

clone size: few
J gene: TRBJ2-3
D gene: TRBD2
V gene: TRBV12-3/TRBV12-4
CDR3 protein: CASSRISGGSGGTDTQYF
CDR3 DNA: TGTGCCAGCAGTCGCATCAGCGGGGGGTCGGGAGGCACAGATACGCAGTATTTT

clone size: -
J gene: TRBJ2-7
D gene: TRBD1
V gene: TRBV2
CDR3 protein: CASSTDRGSYEQYF
CDR3 DNA: TGTGCCAGCAGTACGGACAGGGGCTCCTACGAGCAGTACTTC

clone size: few
J gene: TRBJ2-1
D gene: TRBD2
V gene: TRBV7-3
CDR3 protein: CASSLTPLAGNNEQFF
CDR3 DNA: TGTGCCAGCAGCTTAACGCCCCTAGCGGGGAACAATGAGCAGTTCTTC

clone size: -
J gene: TRBJ2-5
D gene: -
V gene: TRBV5-1
CDR3 protein: CASSLQPGEETQYF
CDR3 DNA: TGCGCCAGCAGCTTACAACCGGGGGAAGAGACCCAGTACTTC

clone size: -
J gene: TRBJ2-7
D gene: TRBD1
V gene: TRBV6-5
CDR3 protein: CASSYSGQGAYEQYF
CDR3 DNA: TGTGCCAGCAGTTACTCGGGGCAGGGGGCCTACGAGCAGTACTTC

clone size: once
J gene: TRBJ2-7
D gene: -
V gene: TRBV7-2
CDR3 protein: CASSLAITDSDGQYF
CDR3 DNA: TGTGCCAGCAGCTTAGCCATAACCGACAGCGACGGGCAGTACTTC

clone size: -
J gene: TRBJ2-1
D gene: TRBD2
V gene: TRBV19
CDR3 protein: CASSELAGVYEQFF
CDR3 DNA: TGTGCCAGTAGTGAACTAGCGGGAGTGTATGAGCAGTTCTTC

clone size: -
J gene: TRBJ2-7
D gene: -
V gene: TRBV12-3/TRBV12-4
CDR3 protein: CASSFGVVEQYF
CDR3 DNA: TGTGCCAGCAGTTTTGGGGTGGTCGAGCAGTACTTC

clone size: few
J gene: TRBJ2-5
D gene: -
V gene: TRBV29-1
CDR3 protein: CSVDRAGDQETQYF
CDR3 DNA: TGCAGCGTTGATCGCGCCGGGGACCAAGAGACCCAGTACTTC

clone size: -
J gene: TRBJ2-1
D gene: -
V gene: TRBV7-3
CDR3 protein: CASSLAVGANEQFF
CDR3 DNA: TGTGCCAGCAGCTTAGCGGTAGGGGCGAATGAGCAGTTCTTC